Below are 14 T cell receptor beta chains sequenced from a single sample in a study of regulatory T cells in long-lasting Graves disease. Libraries of TCR beta came from iRepertoire HTBI primers plus Arm-PCR of CDR3 regions. TCRdb independently ran MiXCR on the multiplex PCR reads; one entry per CDR3 protein. The sample has a few hundred thousand distinct CDR3 sequences, approximately 25% seen once; the top ten hold around a quarter. Time point of the sample: persistent/refractory GD, antithyroid drugs over 5 years with positive TRAb. RNA isolated from PBMCs was used to make the TCR library. Sample: peripheral blood mononuclear cells (PBMCs), taken when the disease was refractory, from a patient treated with antithyroid drugs. These receptors were obtained from a woman aged 40 to 50 with Graves disease.

This clonotype has a handful of counts. The rearrangement uses TRBV29-1 and TRBJ1-3; D remains ambiguous. Trimming pared 7 bases from V and 2 bases from J, leaving 9 bases between. The length of the CDR3 is 12 residues. Per germline, CDR1 SQVTM and CDR2 ANQGSEA. CDR3 protein: CSALPPGNTIYF. CDR3 nucleotides: TGCAGCGCCCTCCCGCCTGGAAACACCATATATTTT.

The genes are TRBV15 and TRBJ1-5; 7 positions agree with TRBD1. This CDR3 region has 19 residues. Germline CDR1 and CDR2: LNHNV and YYDKDF (reference sequence). Trimming removed 3 bases from V and 3 bases from J; junction bases left unmatched: 17. The CDR3 here is CATSRHPPFDREINQPQHF. CDR3 bases: TGTGCCACCAGCAGGCACCCCCCGTTCGACAGGGAGATCAATCAGCCCCAGCATTTT.

The gene calls are TRBV30 and TRBJ2-7, with D maybe TRBD2 (6 bases). Trimming took off 0 bases at V and 5 bases at J, with 20 bases between the two ends. This CDR3 contains 16 residues. Germline V gives CDR1 GTSNPN, CDR2 SVGIG (reference sequence). The DNA of the CDR3 is TGTGCCTGGAGTGTACGCCAGCGGGTAGATCTCCACGAGCAGTACTTC. This encodes CAWSVRQRVDLHEQYF.

The chain couples TRBV3-1 to TRBJ2-7, with 15 bases lining up with TRBD2. CDR3 length equals 18 residues. Germline CDR1 and CDR2: LGHDT and YNNKEL (reference sequence). Trimming cost V 3 bases and J 2 bases; bases outside gene matches: 8. CDR3 sequence: CASSQMGLAGGRTYEQYF. The CDR3 bases are TGTGCCAGCAGCCAGATGGGACTAGCGGGAGGCCGAACCTACGAGCAGTACTTC.

The J gene is TRBJ2-3, the V gene TRBV7-9; TRBD1 aligns across 7 bases. The CDR3 has 15 residues. J lost 4 bases, V lost 1 base, and 5 bases had no gene match. Germline V lookup: CDR1 SEHNR, CDR2 FQNEAQ (reference sequence). The CDR3 DNA sequence: TGTGCCAGCAGCTTAGGAGGGACAGATGCAGATACGCAGTATTTT. Translated: CASSLGGTDADTQYF.

The chain couples TRBV5-1 to TRBJ2-3, with no clear D. Trimming took 4 bases from V and 2 from J, leaving 8 bases between them. This CDR3 comprises 13 residues. The germline V gene has CDR1 SGHRS and CDR2 YFSETQ. The CDR3, as DNA: TGCGCCAGCAGCCGGCAAGTCACAGATACGCAGTATTTT. Amino acids: CASSRQVTDTQYF. The full variable domain, in which reference TRBV5-1 and TRBJ2-3 provide the parts outside the CDR3, is KAGVTQTPRYLIKTRGQQVTLSCSPISGHRSVSWYQQTPGQGLQFLFEYFSETQRNKGNFPGRFSGRQFSNSRSEMNVSTLELGDSALYLCASSRQVTDTQYFGPGTRLTVL.

As DNA, the CDR3 is TGTGCCAGCAGTACCGGGAGCGCCTCTGGGGCCAACGTCCTGACTTTC. Translation: CASSTGSASGANVLTF. The rearrangement links TRBV7-9 to TRBJ2-6; a weak D match, TRBD2 (6 bases). Germline lookup yields CDR1 SEHNR and CDR2 FQNEAQ (reference sequence). V lost 6 bases and J 0 bases, leaving 12 bases between the germline ends. The CDR3 contains 16 residues.

This chain connects TRBV28 to TRBJ2-5, with 7 nucleotides matching TRBD2. V dropped 0 bases and J dropped 2; count of bases not matched to a gene: 15. The length of the CDR3 is 19 residues. CDR1 MDHEN and CDR2 SYDVKM come from the germline V gene. The CDR3 coding sequence is TGTGCCAGCAGTTTATGCACCCCGGGGGTTAGCGGGTATCAAGAGACCCAGTACTTC. This codes for CASSLCTPGVSGYQETQYF.

This clonotype was observed at least ten times. V is TRBV12-3 or TRBV12-4 and J is TRBJ1-2, with D possibly being TRBD1 (5 bases). CDR3 length equals 13 residues. The V end lost 3 bases, the J end lost 3 bases, and 8 bases lay between the germline ends. As DNA, the CDR3 is TGTGCCAGCAGTTTTAGGGGCGACTATGGCTACACCTTC. Its protein is CASSFRGDYGYTF.

This clonotype has at least ten counts. A junction end diverges from the germline sequence, so it may reflect a read error. The J gene is TRBJ2-7, the V gene TRBV5-1, with a weak D call TRBD1 (6 bases). CDR1 SGHRS and CDR2 YFSETQ come from the germline V gene. The CDR3 spans 14 residues. CDR3 sequence (DNA): TGTGCCAGCAGCTTAGGGCAGGGGCCCTACGAGCAGTACTTC. This sequence encodes CASSLGQGPYEQYF.

At least ten counts were recorded for this clonotype. This chain uses TRBV6-1 with TRBJ2-2, with a weak D call TRBD1 (5 bases). CDR1 is MNHNS and CDR2 is SASEGT in the germline V gene. Deletions cut 7 bases from V and 2 bases from J, with 14 bases between. The CDR3 contains 15 residues. The CDR3 region has the DNA TGTGCCAGCACCCCAACAGGAGAAAACACCGGGGAGCTGTTTTTT. Protein: CASTPTGENTGELFF.

The J gene is TRBJ2-1, the V gene TRBV11-1; 11 bases map to TRBD1. Germline assignment: CDR1 SGHAT and CDR2 FQDESV (reference sequence). With V trimmed by 1 base and J by 5 bases, 7 bases remained unmatched. The CDR3 runs 17 residues. CDR3 coding DNA: TGTGCCAGCAGCTTAGTAACCGGGACAGGGGGTAACAATGAGCAGTTCTTC. Translation gives CASSLVTGTGGNNEQFF.

The sample holds many counts of this clonotype. The rearrangement uses TRBV12-3 or TRBV12-4 and TRBJ1-5; perhaps TRBD1 as D (6 bases). The V end was cut by 2 bases, the J end by 5 bases, with 10 bases between. This CDR3 region has 14 residues. DNA for the CDR3: TGTGCCAGCAGTTTACGGGGGGCGGATCAGCCCCAGCATTTT. This sequence encodes CASSLRGADQPQHF.

This clonotype was picked up many times. The V gene is TRBV28, the J gene TRBJ1-1, with D hard to call. This CDR3 has 14 amino acids. Trimming removed 2 bases at V and 1 base at J, with 8 bases between. Germline V gene data show CDR1 as MDHEN and CDR2 as SYDVKM. CDR3 sequence: CASSLNVRNTEAFF. In DNA form, the CDR3 reads TGTGCCAGCAGTTTAAACGTACGGAACACTGAAGCTTTCTTT.